This T cell receptor (beta chain) was recorded in a study of blood T cells in healthy people across ages. The overall study: Researchers report that template switching captured about one barcoded beta molecule per two T cells.

Per the germline V gene, CDR1 is ENHRY and CDR2 is SYGVKD. V was trimmed by 6 bases and J by 5 bases, leaving 8 bases between them. This CDR3 region has 13 residues. Sample-barcoded 5' priming and a J-beta primer mix drove a second PCR of roughly 7 to 11 cycles. All cDNA molecules were each tagged by a template-switch adaptor with 12 random nucleotides. TCRdb itself ran the 5' RACE reads through MiXCR, one entry per CDR3 protein. The sample carries 870,000 or so distinct CDR3 sequences, 25% to 35% recorded once. It was around 9 milliliters of peripheral blood that were drawn from each donor. Regarding this clonotype: Its antigen is still unknown.

Regarding the study as a whole: Without sorted subsets, naive and antigen-experienced compartments could not be conclusively compared.

Sequencing was carried out using blood. The TCR originated in a woman aged 80 or over in good health. The chain links TRBV10-3 to TRBJ1-6, with D unclear. CDR3 loop: CAISAGDNSPLHF. The CDR3 nucleotides read TGTGCCATCAGCGCCGGGGATAATTCACCCCTCCACTTT.